The clone carrying this T cell receptor beta chain was picked up one time. These data come from a study of cytomegalovirus exposure and HLA in healthy donors. The trim removed 7 bases at V and 5 bases at J, leaving 3 bases unmatched. CDR1 SGHKS and CDR2 YYEKEE come from the germline V gene (reference sequence). This CDR3 comprises 12 residues. The study ran its PCR with 60 Vbeta and 13 Jbeta primers. The repertoire was sequenced with immunoSEQ multiplex PCR; TCRdb's copy has only in-frame clones and lacks some. The table includes around 100,000 clones, around 80% detected once. This TCR came from a woman between 18 and 30 years old in good health and CMV-seropositive. The sequenced sample was PBMCs. This sequence joins TRBV5-5 and TRBJ2-3, with 8 bases aligning to TRBD1. CDR3 bases: TGTGCCAGCGGACAGGGCGGAGATACGCAGTATTTT. Its translation: CASGQGGDTQYF. The whole variable domain, remainder taken from reference TRBV5-5 and TRBJ2-3, is DAGVTQSPTHLIKTRGQQVTLRCSPISGHKSVSWYQQVLGQGPQFIFQYYEKEERGRGNFPDRFSARQFPNYSSELNVNALLLGDSALYLCASGQGGDTQYFGPGTRLTVL.